The source of this T cell receptor beta chain is a study of cytomegalovirus exposure and HLA in healthy donors. General study results and limits: V segments that were indistinguishable, TRBV6-2 and TRBV6-3 among them, were omitted from analysis. Later, an analysis found that common viral pathogens appeared to be linked with several of the most significant clusters. Later on, an analysis tied under 20,000 TCR beta sequences to HLA alleles at 0.05 false discovery rate. The study flagged about 160 TCR beta chains as cytomegalovirus-associated.

The germline gives CDR1 KGHSH, CDR2 LQKENI. The CDR3 totals 16 residues. V lost 0 bases, J lost 4 bases, and 5 bases stayed unmatched. The PCR contained 60 Vbeta and 13 Jbeta primers. Sequenced by immunoSEQ multiplex PCR; TCRdb stores in-frame clones only, minus some. The sample includes about 200,000 clones, 70% to 80% of them seen just once. This clone was seen once. Its antigen remains unknown. Sequenced input: PBMCs. The receptor was isolated from a male donor in good health and CMV-seropositive. The V call is TRBV18, the J call TRBJ2-1; 8 bases are a match to TRBD1. The CDR3 sequence: CASSPPTDRVYNEQFF. The CDR3 nucleotides are TGTGCCAGCTCACCACCCACGGACAGGGTGTACAATGAGCAGTTCTTC.